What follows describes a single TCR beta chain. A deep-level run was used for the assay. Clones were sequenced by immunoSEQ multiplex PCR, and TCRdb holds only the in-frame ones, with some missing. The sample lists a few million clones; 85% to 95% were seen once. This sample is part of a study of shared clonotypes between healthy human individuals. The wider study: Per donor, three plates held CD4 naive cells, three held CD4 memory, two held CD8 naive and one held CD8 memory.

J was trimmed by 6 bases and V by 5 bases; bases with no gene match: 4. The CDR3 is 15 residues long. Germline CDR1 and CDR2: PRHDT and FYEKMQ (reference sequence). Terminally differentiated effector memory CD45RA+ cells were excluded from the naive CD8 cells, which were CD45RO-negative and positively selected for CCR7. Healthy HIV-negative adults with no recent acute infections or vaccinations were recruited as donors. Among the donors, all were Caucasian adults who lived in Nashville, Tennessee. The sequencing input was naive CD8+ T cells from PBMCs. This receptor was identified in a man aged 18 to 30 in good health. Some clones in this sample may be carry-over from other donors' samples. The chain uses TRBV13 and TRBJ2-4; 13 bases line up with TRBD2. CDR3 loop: CASSPRTSGGNIQYF. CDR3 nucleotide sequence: TGTGCCAGCAGCCCTCGGACTAGCGGGGGAAACATTCAGTACTTC. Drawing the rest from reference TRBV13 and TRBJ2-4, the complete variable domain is AAGVIQSPRHLIKEKRETATLKCYPIPRHDTVYWYQQGPGQDPQFLISFYEKMQSDKGSIPDRFSAQQFSDYHSELNMSSLELGDSALYFCASSPRTSGGNIQYFGAGTRLSVL.